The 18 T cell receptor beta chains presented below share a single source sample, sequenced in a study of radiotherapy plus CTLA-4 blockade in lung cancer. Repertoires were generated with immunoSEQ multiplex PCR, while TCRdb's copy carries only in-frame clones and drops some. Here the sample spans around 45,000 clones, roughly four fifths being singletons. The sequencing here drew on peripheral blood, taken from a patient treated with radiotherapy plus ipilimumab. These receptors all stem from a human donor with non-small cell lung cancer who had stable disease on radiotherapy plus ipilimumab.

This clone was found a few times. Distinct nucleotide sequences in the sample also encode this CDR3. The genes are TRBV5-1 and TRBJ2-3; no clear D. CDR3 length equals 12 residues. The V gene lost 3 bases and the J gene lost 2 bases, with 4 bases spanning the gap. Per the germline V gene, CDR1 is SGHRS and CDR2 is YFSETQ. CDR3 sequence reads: CASSYDTDTQYF. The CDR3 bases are TGCGCCAGCAGCTATGACACAGATACGCAGTATTTT.

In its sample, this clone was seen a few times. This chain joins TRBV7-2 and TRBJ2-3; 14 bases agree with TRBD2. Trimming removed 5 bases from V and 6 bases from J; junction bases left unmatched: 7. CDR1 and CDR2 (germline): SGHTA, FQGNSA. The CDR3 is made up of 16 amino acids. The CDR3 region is CASSPRLAGGLDTQYF. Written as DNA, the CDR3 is TGTGCCAGCAGCCCCCGACTAGCGGGGGGGCTGGATACGCAGTATTTT.

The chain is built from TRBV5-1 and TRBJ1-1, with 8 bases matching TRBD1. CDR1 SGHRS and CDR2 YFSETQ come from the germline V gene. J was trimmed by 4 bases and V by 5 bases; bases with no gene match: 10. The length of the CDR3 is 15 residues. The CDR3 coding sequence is TGCGCCAGCAGATACGCCACGGGACAGGCCACTGAAGCTTTCTTT. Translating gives CASRYATGQATEAFF.

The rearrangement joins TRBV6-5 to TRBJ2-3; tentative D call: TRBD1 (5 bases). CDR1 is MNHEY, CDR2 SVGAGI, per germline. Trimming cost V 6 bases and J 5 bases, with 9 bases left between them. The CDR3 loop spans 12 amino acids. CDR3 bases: TGTGCCAGCAGCCGTACAGGAGATACGCAGTATTTT. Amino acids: CASSRTGDTQYF.

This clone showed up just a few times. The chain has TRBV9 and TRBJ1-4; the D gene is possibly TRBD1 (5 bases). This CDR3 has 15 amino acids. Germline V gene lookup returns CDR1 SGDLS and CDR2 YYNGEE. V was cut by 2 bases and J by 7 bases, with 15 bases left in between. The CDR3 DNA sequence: TGTGCCAGCAGCGTCACCCCTGGGACGGTTGAAAAACTGTTTTTT. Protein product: CASSVTPGTVEKLFF.

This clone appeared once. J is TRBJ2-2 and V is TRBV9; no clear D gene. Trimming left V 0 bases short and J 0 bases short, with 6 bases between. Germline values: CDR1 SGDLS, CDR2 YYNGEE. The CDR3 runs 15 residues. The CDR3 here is CASSVGVTNTGELFF. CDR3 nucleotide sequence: TGTGCCAGCAGCGTAGGGGTTACGAACACCGGGGAGCTGTTTTTT.

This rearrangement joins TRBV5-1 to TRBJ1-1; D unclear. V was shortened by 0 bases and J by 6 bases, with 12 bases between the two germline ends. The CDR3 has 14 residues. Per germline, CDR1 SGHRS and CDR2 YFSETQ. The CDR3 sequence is CASSLGFGEAEAFF. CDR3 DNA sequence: TGCGCCAGCAGCTTGGGCTTCGGGGAGGCTGAAGCTTTCTTT. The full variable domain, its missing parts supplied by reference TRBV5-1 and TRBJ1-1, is KAGVTQTPRYLIKTRGQQVTLSCSPISGHRSVSWYQQTPGQGLQFLFEYFSETQRNKGNFPGRFSGRQFSNSRSEMNVSTLELGDSALYLCASSLGFGEAEAFFGQGTRLTVV.

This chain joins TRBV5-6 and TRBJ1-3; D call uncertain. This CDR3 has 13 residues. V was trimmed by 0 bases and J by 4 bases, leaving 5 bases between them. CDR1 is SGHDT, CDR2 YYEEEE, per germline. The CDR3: CASSLGRGNTIYF. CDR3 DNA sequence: TGTGCCAGCAGCTTGGGCAGAGGAAACACCATATATTTT.

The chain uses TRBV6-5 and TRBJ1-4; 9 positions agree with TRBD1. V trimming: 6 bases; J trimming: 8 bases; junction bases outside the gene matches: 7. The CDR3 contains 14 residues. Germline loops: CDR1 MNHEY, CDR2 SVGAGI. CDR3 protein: CASSAGQGREKLFF. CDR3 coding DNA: TGTGCCAGCAGCGCGGGACAGGGACGGGAAAAACTGTTTTTT.

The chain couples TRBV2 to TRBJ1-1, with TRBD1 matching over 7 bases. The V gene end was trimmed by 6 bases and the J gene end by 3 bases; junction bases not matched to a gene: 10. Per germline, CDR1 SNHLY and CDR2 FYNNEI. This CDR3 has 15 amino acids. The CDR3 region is CASREGARMDTEAFF. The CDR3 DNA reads TGTGCCAGCAGGGAGGGGGCCAGGATGGACACTGAAGCTTTCTTT. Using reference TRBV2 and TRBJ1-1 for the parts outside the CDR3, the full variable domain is EPEVTQTPSHQVTQMGQEVILRCVPISNHLYFYWYRQILGQKVEFLVSFYNNEISEKSEIFDDQFSVERPDGSNFTLKIRSTKLEDSAMYFCASREGARMDTEAFFGQGTRLTVV.

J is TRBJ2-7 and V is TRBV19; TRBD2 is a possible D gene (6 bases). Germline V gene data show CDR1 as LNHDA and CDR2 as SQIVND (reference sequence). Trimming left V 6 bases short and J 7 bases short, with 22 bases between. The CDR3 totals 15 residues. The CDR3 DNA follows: TGTGCCAGTAGCCCTACCGGGACTGGTCTCTCGGAGCAGTACGTC. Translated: CASSPTGTGLSEQYV.

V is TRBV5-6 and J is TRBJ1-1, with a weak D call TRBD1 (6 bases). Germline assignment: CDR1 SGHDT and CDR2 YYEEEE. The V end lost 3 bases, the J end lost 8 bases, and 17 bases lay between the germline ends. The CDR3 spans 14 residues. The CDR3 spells CASSSRDTEREAFF. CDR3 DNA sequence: TGTGCCAGCAGCTCCCGGGACACAGAGAGGGAAGCTTTCTTT.

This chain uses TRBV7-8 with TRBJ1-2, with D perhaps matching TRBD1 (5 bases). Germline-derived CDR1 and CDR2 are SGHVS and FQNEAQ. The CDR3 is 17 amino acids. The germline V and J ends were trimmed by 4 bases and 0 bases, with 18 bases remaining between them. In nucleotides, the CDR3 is TGTGCCAGCAGCTCCGGGTGGGACTACCTAACTAACTATGGCTACACCTTC. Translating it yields CASSSGWDYLTNYGYTF.

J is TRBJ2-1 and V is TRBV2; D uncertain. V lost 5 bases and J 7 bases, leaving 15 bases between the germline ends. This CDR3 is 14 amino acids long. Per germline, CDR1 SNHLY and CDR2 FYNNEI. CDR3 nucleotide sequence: TGTGCCAGCAGTAATAAACCCTCCTTTAATGAGCAGTTCTTC. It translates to CASSNKPSFNEQFF.

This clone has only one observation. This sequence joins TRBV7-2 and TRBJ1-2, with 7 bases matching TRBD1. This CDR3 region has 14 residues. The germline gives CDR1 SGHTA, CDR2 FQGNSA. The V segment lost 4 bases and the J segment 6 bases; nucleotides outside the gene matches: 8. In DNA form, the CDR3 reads TGTGCCAGCAGCTCGGGACAGCAAACAGATGGCTACACCTTC. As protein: CASSSGQQTDGYTF.

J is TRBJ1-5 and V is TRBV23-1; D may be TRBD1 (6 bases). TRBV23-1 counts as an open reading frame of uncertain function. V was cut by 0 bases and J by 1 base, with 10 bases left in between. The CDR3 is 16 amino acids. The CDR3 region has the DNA TGCGCCAGCAGTCAATCAACAGGGTCGAGCAATCAGCCCCAGCATTTT. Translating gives CASSQSTGSSNQPQHF.

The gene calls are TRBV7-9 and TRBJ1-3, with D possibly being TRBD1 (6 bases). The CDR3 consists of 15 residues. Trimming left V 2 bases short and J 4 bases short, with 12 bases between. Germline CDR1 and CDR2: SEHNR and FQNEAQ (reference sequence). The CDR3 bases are TGTGCCAGCAGCTTAACGGCAGGGGCCGGAAACACCATATATTTT. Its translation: CASSLTAGAGNTIYF.

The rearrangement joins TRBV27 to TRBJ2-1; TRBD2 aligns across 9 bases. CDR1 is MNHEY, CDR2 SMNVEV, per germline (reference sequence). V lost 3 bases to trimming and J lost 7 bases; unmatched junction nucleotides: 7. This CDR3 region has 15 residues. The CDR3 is CASSLTRGGWNEQFF. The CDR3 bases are TGTGCCAGCAGTTTGACGCGGGGGGGCTGGAATGAGCAGTTCTTC.